What follows is one T cell receptor beta chain and its context. Its cognate antigen has yet to be identified. No much larger clone exists at a distance of one base, and base qualities are not known. The data were obtained in a study of T cell repertoires in cytomegalovirus infection (dated by TCRdb to the late 2010s). The study in broad terms: Donor HLA type was relevant to the analysis, because carriage of CMV infection together with the matching HLA type was indicated by public TCR beta signatures. The investigation overall reported the following: Carriers of CMV infection plus the relevant HLA type were discriminated by the cumulative frequency of public TCR beta family members in the study cohort and in an independent roughly 350-donor cohort. In the ex vivo response, HLA-C-restricted CMV-specific TCR beta clonotypes were dominant, and in two of eight donors the single most frequent clonotype came from this HLA-C-restricted group.

The reads were generated on an Illumina HiSeq 1500. TCRdb redid the processing of the public reads, applying fastp at Q25 and MiXCR, and retained in-frame beta chains. Under each unique CDR3 protein, matching rows form one entry showing the most common genes and DNA. The sample contains more than 45,000 distinct CDR3 sequences, approximately 36% of them found a single time. The ten top clones hold 60% to 80% of the sample. The CDR3, cysteine through phenylalanine, is 15 amino acids long. Only the CDR3 part of the read is kept: 45 bases, read in frame from the first base. V and J are trimmed by 2 bases and 4 bases, and the gene matches miss 3 bases of the junction. Reading the germline V gene gives CDR1 MNHEY and CDR2 SVGAGI.

The sequence was obtained from a human donor in good health (CMV status not recorded). Some clones in this sample may be carry-over from other donors' samples. Specimen: PBMCs, sequenced either directly or after in vitro stimulation (not recorded which). The chain was built from TRBV6-5 and TRBJ2-3; 10 bases in between match TRBD1. The CDR3 loop reads CASSYDRGRSDTQYF. The nucleotides read TGTGCCAGCAGTTACGACAGGGGGCGCTCAGATACGCAGTATTTT.